Shown below are 26 T cell receptor beta chains from a single sample sequenced in a study of blood T cell repertoires in COVID-19. Using immunoSEQ multiplex PCR, the repertoire was profiled, and TCRdb retains in-frame clones only, with some absent. The table has 200,000 to 250,000 clones, nearly 95% seen once. The sample taken for sequencing was peripheral blood. The receptors were sampled from a young man with COVID-19, enrolled during active disease.

The J gene is TRBJ2-3, the V gene TRBV5-1; D is perhaps TRBD1 (5 bases). V was cut by 1 base and J by 5 bases, with 14 bases left in between. The CDR3 is 15 amino acids. The germline V gene encodes CDR1 SGHRS and CDR2 YFSETQ. The CDR3 DNA is TGCGCCAGCAGCTTGCTTCCAGGGATGGGAGATACGCAGTATTTT. Amino acids: CASSLLPGMGDTQYF.

This clone appeared a few times. The CDR3 sequence is CASSVQGNSVPGELFF. The CDR3 DNA reads as TGTGCCAGCAGCGTGCAGGGAAATTCGGTTCCCGGGGAGCTGTTTTTT. The chain employs TRBV7-3 and TRBJ2-2; D may be TRBD1 (5 bases). This CDR3 comprises 16 residues. In germline, CDR1 is SGHTA, CDR2 FQGTGA. V lost 5 bases to trimming and J lost 6 bases, with 19 bases between them.

The chain joins TRBV5-1 to TRBJ2-1; 11 bases map to TRBD2. The germline gives CDR1 SGHRS, CDR2 YFSETQ. J lost 9 bases, V lost 2 bases, and 10 bases had no gene match. The CDR3 is 16 amino acids. The CDR3: CASSLGSGGAWSEQFF. The DNA of the CDR3 is TGCGCCAGCAGCTTAGGTAGCGGGGGGGCCTGGAGTGAGCAGTTCTTC.

Comments on this clone: Other DNA sequences in the same sample also yield this CDR3. This chain uses TRBV5-1 with TRBJ2-7; the match to TRBD1 covers 7 bases. The germline V gene encodes CDR1 SGHRS and CDR2 YFSETQ. The CDR3 loop spans 14 amino acids. V lost 0 bases to trimming and J lost 0 bases; unmatched junction nucleotides: 0. CDR3 coding DNA: TGCGCCAGCAGCTTGGGACAGGGCTCCTACGAGCAGTACTTC. Translation: CASSLGQGSYEQYF.

The chain is built from TRBV13 and TRBJ2-7, with 8 bases that match TRBD1. Per the germline V gene, CDR1 is PRHDT and CDR2 is FYEKMQ (reference sequence). With V trimmed by 0 bases and J by 3 bases, 1 base remained unmatched. This CDR3 contains 14 residues. The CDR3 loop reads CASSLGQGGYEQYF. CDR3 in DNA: TGTGCCAGCAGCTTAGGACAGGGGGGCTACGAGCAGTACTTC.

Notes on this clone: The same CDR3 also results from other DNA sequences found in this sample. This chain connects TRBV5-1 to TRBJ1-1, with 10 positions matching TRBD1. Trimming cost V 0 bases and J 5 bases; bases outside gene matches: 4. The CDR3 runs to 15 residues. Germline V CDR1 and CDR2: SGHRS, YFSETQ. The CDR3 nucleotides read TGCGCCAGCAGCTTGGCCGGACAGGGGGGAACTGAAGCTTTCTTT. It codes for CASSLAGQGGTEAFF.

The chain combines TRBV7-2 with TRBJ1-4, with D possibly being TRBD1 (5 bases). Trimming removed 4 bases from V and 7 bases from J, with 13 bases in between. The germline CDR1 and CDR2 sequences are SGHTA and FQGNSA. The CDR3 is made up of 14 amino acids. The CDR3 DNA reads TGTGCCAGCAGCTGGGTTGGTAGGGGTGAAAAACTGTTTTTT. It is translated as CASSWVGRGEKLFF.

The J gene is TRBJ1-6, the V gene TRBV2; the D gene is possibly TRBD1 (5 bases). This CDR3 is 13 amino acids long. The V and J ends lost 9 bases and 7 bases respectively, with 13 bases between them. Germline CDR1 reads SNHLY; CDR2 reads FYNNEI. CDR3 nucleotides: TGTGCCAGTGACAGCCCCAAGAATTCACCCCTCCACTTT. Amino acid sequence: CASDSPKNSPLHF.

V is TRBV4-1 and J is TRBJ2-7, with D maybe TRBD2 (5 bases). The CDR3 covers 13 residues. Trimming removed 4 bases from V and 0 bases from J, with 7 bases in between. The germline CDR1 and CDR2 sequences are MGHRA and YSYEKL. DNA for the CDR3: TGCGCCAGCAGCCCTACTAGCTCCTACGAGCAGTACTTC. Translation: CASSPTSSYEQYF.

This rearrangement joins TRBV19 to TRBJ1-5, with TRBD1 matching over 7 bases. The CDR3 has 18 amino acids. Trimming removed 2 bases from V and 0 bases from J; junction bases left unmatched: 10. Germline CDR1 LNHDA, CDR2 SQIVND (reference sequence). CDR3 in DNA: TGTGCCAGTAGTATACGGACAGGAGGAACCCTTAGCAATCAGCCCCAGCATTTT. It yields the protein CASSIRTGGTLSNQPQHF.

The V and J genes are TRBV19 and TRBJ1-1; a possible D gene is TRBD1 (6 bases). Germline CDR1 reads LNHDA; CDR2 reads SQIVND (reference sequence). Trimming took off 8 bases at V and 0 bases at J, with 13 bases between the two ends. The CDR3 is 14 amino acids. The CDR3 sequence is CASRIRDMNTEAFF. Here the CDR3 DNA reads TGTGCCAGTCGAATCCGGGACATGAACACTGAAGCTTTCTTT.

The chain recombines TRBV10-1 with TRBJ2-1; TRBD1 aligns across 7 bases. CDR1 is WNHNN, CDR2 SYGVQD, per germline (reference sequence). V lost 6 bases to trimming and J lost 4 bases; unmatched junction nucleotides: 3. CDR3 length: 13 amino acids. In nucleotides, the CDR3 is TGCGCCAGCAGCTCAGGGGGTTACAATGAGCAGTTCTTC. Encoded protein: CASSSGGYNEQFF.

The chain has TRBV12-5 and TRBJ1-3; no definite D call. The CDR3 is 14 amino acids. The germline CDR1 and CDR2 sequences are LGHNT and FRNRAP. V shed 2 bases and J shed 0 bases, with 5 bases lying between them. The DNA for the CDR3 is TGTGCTAGTGGTTTGAGTAGCTCTGGAAACACCATATATTTT. Amino acid sequence: CASGLSSSGNTIYF.

In nucleotides, the CDR3 is TGCGCCAGCAGCCCGGCAGGGGACATGAACACTGAAGCTTTCTTT. Translated: CASSPAGDMNTEAFF. The rearrangement uses TRBV5-1 and TRBJ1-1; a weak D match, TRBD1 (6 bases). Germline lookup yields CDR1 SGHRS and CDR2 YFSETQ. CDR3 length: 15 amino acids. V was cut by 4 bases and J by 0 bases, with 13 bases left in between. The full variable domain, completed using reference TRBV5-1 and TRBJ1-1, is KAGVTQTPRYLIKTRGQQVTLSCSPISGHRSVSWYQQTPGQGLQFLFEYFSETQRNKGNFPGRFSGRQFSNSRSEMNVSTLELGDSALYLCASSPAGDMNTEAFFGQGTRLTVV.

The chain combines TRBV4-1 with TRBJ2-2; 10 positions agree with TRBD1. The CDR3 is 17 amino acids. J lost 1 base, V lost 0 bases, and 2 bases had no gene match. The germline V gene has CDR1 MGHRA and CDR2 YSYEKL. Here the CDR3 reads CASSQETGGLNTGELFF. The DNA for the CDR3 is TGCGCCAGCAGCCAAGAGACAGGGGGCCTGAACACCGGGGAGCTGTTTTTT.

This rearrangement joins TRBV5-1 to TRBJ1-1; possibly TRBD1 for D (5 bases). Trimming cost V 4 bases and J 2 bases, with 12 bases left between them. This CDR3 is 14 amino acids long. Germline loops: CDR1 SGHRS, CDR2 YFSETQ. CDR3 region: CASSLGAPNTEAFF. The CDR3 nucleotides read TGCGCCAGCAGCCTAGGGGCCCCTAACACTGAAGCTTTCTTT.

The CDR3 reads CASSLVRRGNTIYF. CDR3 sequence (DNA): TGTGCCAGCAGCTTAGTCCGCAGGGGAAACACCATATATTTT. The chain employs TRBV11-2 and TRBJ1-3; D remains unclear. V lost 1 base and J 4 bases, leaving 8 bases between the germline ends. The CDR3 covers 14 residues. Germline V gene lookup returns CDR1 SGHAT and CDR2 FQNNGV.

The chain couples TRBV5-1 to TRBJ2-6, with TRBD1 matching over 11 bases. The CDR3 loop spans 17 amino acids. V gave up 3 bases and J gave up 1 base; unmatched junction bases: 3. The germline V gene encodes CDR1 SGHRS and CDR2 YFSETQ. The CDR3 loop is CASSSGQGASGANVLTF. CDR3 sequence (DNA): TGCGCCAGCAGCTCTGGACAGGGGGCATCTGGGGCCAACGTCCTGACTTTC.

Only one count was recorded for this clone. The chain joins TRBV6-5 to TRBJ1-6; 10 bases agree with TRBD1. CDR1 MNHEY and CDR2 SVGAGI come from the germline V gene. The CDR3 loop spans 15 amino acids. V lost 6 bases and J lost 9; bases outside the gene matches: 8. The CDR3 DNA reads as TGTGCCAGCAGGGGACCGGGACAGGGGTTTTCACCCCTCCACTTT. Its protein product is CASRGPGQGFSPLHF.

This clone has just one count. This chain links TRBV10-3 with TRBJ2-5; TRBD1 matches 7 bases. CDR3 length: 15 residues. V shed 6 bases and J 0 bases; nucleotides not matched to a gene: 7. Germline CDR1 ENHRY, CDR2 SYGVKD. The CDR3 here is CAISPRDRNQETQYF. The CDR3 region has the DNA TGTGCCATCAGCCCCCGGGACAGAAACCAAGAGACCCAGTACTTC.

This sequence joins TRBV15 and TRBJ1-5; D uncertain. This CDR3 has 16 amino acids. The V end was cut by 2 bases, the J end by 3 bases, with 14 bases between. Germline V CDR1 and CDR2: LNHNV, YYDKDF (reference sequence). The CDR3 protein is CATSRRLQANNQPQHF. DNA of the CDR3: TGTGCCACCAGCAGACGATTGCAGGCAAACAATCAGCCCCAGCATTTT.

The gene calls are TRBV19 and TRBJ1-2; weak D call: TRBD1 (6 bases). This CDR3 is 14 amino acids long. Germline V lookup: CDR1 LNHDA, CDR2 SQIVND (reference sequence). V shed 9 bases and J shed 3 bases, with 17 bases lying between them. The CDR3 DNA sequence: TGTGCCAGCCGGGGGGGGGCGCAGGACTATGGCTACACCTTC. Encoded protein: CASRGGAQDYGYTF.

CDR3 region: CASSASGTERRTF. CDR3 sequence (DNA): TGTGCCAGCAGTGCTTCCGGAACAGAACGTCGGACCTTC. J is TRBJ1-2 and V is TRBV12-3 or TRBV12-4; no firm D call. V was trimmed by 5 bases and J by 14 bases, leaving 21 bases between them. The CDR3 runs 13 residues.

This clone was seen a handful of times. The sample holds other DNA sequences that translate to the same CDR3. This chain links TRBV5-1 with TRBJ2-3; 13 nucleotides agree with TRBD2. Germline CDR1 SGHRS, CDR2 YFSETQ. The CDR3 length is 15 residues. Trimming removed 4 bases from V and 3 bases from J; junction bases left unmatched: 2. The CDR3 is CASSPGLAGTDTQYF. As DNA, the CDR3 is TGCGCCAGCAGCCCGGGACTAGCGGGGACAGATACGCAGTATTTT.

CDR3 amino acids: CASGSGGPSYNEQFF. The DNA for the CDR3 is TGTGCCAGCGGGAGCGGGGGTCCTTCCTACAATGAGCAGTTCTTC. The rearrangement joins TRBV6-5 to TRBJ2-1, with 8 nucleotides matching TRBD2. This CDR3 is built from 15 residues. Trimming at V came to 8 bases and at J to 1 base, leaving 7 bases not matched to a gene. Germline V gene lookup returns CDR1 MNHEY and CDR2 SVGAGI.

The CDR3 protein is CASSTGQPQETQYF. As DNA, the CDR3 is TGTGCCAGTAGTACGGGACAGCCGCAAGAGACCCAGTACTTC. The V gene is TRBV19, the J gene TRBJ2-5, with 7 bases lining up with TRBD1. V trimming: 4 bases; J trimming: 2 bases; junction bases outside the gene matches: 4. This CDR3 has 14 amino acids. Germline V gene sequence: CDR1 LNHDA, CDR2 SQIVND (reference sequence).